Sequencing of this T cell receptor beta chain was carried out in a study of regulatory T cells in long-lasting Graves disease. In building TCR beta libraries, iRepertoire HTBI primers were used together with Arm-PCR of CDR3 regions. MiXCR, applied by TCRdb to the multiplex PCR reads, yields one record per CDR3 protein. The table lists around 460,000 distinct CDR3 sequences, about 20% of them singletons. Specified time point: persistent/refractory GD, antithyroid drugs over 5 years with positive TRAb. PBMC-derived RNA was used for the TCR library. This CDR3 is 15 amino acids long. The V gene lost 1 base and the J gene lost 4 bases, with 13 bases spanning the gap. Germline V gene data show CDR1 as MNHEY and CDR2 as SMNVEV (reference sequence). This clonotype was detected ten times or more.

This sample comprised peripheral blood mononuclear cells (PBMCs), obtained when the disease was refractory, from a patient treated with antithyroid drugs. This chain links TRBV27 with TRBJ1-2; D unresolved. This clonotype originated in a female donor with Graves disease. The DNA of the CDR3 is TGTGCCAGCAGTTTATTCAGTCGTTCCATCTATGGCTACACCTTC. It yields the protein CASSLFSRSIYGYTF.